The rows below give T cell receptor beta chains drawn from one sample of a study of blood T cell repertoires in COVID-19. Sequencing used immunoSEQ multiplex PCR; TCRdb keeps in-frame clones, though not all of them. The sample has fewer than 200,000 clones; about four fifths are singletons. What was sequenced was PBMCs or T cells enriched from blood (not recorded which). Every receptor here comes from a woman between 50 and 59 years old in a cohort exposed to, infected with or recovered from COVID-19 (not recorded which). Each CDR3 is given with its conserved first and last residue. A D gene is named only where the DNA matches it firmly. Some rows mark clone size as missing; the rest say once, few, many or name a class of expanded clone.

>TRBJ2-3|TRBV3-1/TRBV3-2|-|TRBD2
TGTGCCAGCAGCCAACTTCGTAGCGGGGGGGCAGATACGCAGTATTTT
CASSQLRSGGADTQYF
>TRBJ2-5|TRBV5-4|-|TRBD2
TGTGCCAGCAGCGGGGGACTACAAGAGACCCAGTACTTC
CASSGGLQETQYF
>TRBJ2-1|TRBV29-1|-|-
TGCAGCGTTGAGGGTAGGGGAAGGAATGAGCAGTTCTTC
CSVEGRGRNEQFF
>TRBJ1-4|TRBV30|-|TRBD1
TGTGCCCTAGGGCAGGGGGATGAAAAACTGTTTTTT
CALGQGDEKLFF
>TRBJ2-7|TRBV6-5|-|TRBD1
TGTGCCAGCAGTTCAACGGGACAGGGAGAGCAGTACTTC
CASSSTGQGEQYF
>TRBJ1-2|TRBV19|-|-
TGTGCCAGCGCGGCTACAGGGTCGTATGGTGGCTACACCTTC
CASAATGSYGGYTF
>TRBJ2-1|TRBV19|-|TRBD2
TGTGCCAGTAGTAACCTCAGGGAGGGCAATGAGCAGTTCTTC
CASSNLREGNEQFF
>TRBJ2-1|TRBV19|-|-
TGTGCCAGTAGTATAGCTTCGGGTCCCTCCTACAATGAGCAGTTCTTC
CASSIASGPSYNEQFF
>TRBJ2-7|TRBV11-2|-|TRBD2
TGTGCCAGCAGTCGACCGGGACTAGCGGGAATCTACGAGCAGTACTTC
CASSRPGLAGIYEQYF
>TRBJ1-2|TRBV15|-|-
TGTGCCACCTCTGCAGGGGCGCTCTATGGCTACACCTTC
CATSAGALYGYTF
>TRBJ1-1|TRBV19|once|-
TGTGCCAGTAGGGGCTTCAGGAAGAACACTGAAGCTTTCTTT
CASRGFRKNTEAFF
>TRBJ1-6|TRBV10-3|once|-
TGTGCCATCAGTGAGATGGCAGGGGATTCACCCCTCCACTTT
CAISEMAGDSPLHF
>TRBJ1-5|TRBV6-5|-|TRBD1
TGTGCCAGCAGTTCGGACAGGGGGCAGCCCCAGCATTTT
CASSSDRGQPQHF
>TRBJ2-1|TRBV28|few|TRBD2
TGTGCCAGCAGGGTGCTAGCGGGAGGATACAATGAGCAGTTCTTC
CASRVLAGGYNEQFF
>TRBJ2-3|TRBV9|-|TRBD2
TGTGCCAGCAGCTCAAGGACTAGCGGGACCACAGATACGCAGTATTTT
CASSSRTSGTTDTQYF
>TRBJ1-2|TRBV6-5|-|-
TGTGCCAGCAGTTACTCCCCCGAGAGGAATGGCTACACCTTC
CASSYSPERNGYTF
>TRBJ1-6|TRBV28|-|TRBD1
TGTGCCAGCAGTTTACGGACAGGGGACTCCTATAATTCACCCCTCCACTTT
CASSLRTGDSYNSPLHF
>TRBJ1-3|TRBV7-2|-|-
TGTGCCAGCAGCTTAGCGGGCACAGTCTCTGGAAACACCATATATTTT
CASSLAGTVSGNTIYF
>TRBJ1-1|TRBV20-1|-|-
TGCAGGTCTCAGGGAGGCACTGAAGCTTTCTTT
CRSQGGTEAFF
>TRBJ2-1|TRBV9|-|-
TGTGCCAGCAGCTTCCAGCTTAGCGGAAGCTCCTACAATGAGCAGTTCTTC
CASSFQLSGSSYNEQFF
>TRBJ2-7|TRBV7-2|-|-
TGTGCCAGCAGCTTAGAGATAGTCTACGAGCAGTACTTC
CASSLEIVYEQYF
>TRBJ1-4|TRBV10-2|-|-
TGCGCCAGCAGAGAAGGGAGGACTAATGAAAAACTGTTTTTT
CASREGRTNEKLFF
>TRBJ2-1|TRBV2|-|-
TGTGCCAGCATTGAGGGAAAGGGGAACAATGAGCAGTTCTTC
CASIEGKGNNEQFF
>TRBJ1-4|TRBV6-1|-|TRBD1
TGTGCCAGCAATGACGGGACAGGCTTTGAAAAACTGTTTTTT
CASNDGTGFEKLFF
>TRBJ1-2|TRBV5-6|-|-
TGTGCCAGCAGCTTGATCAGGGATGGCTACACCTTC
CASSLIRDGYTF
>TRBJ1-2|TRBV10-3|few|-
TGCGAATTTTGGGGGGGAATCGGCTATGGCTACACCTTC
CEFWGGIGYGYTF
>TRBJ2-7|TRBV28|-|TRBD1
TGTGCCAGCAGTTTCCATTTCGGGACAGGGGCCTACGAGCAGTACTTC
CASSFHFGTGAYEQYF
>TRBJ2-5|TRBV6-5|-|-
TGTGCCACCCAAGCTAGGATCGACCACGGGACCCAGTACTTC
CATQARIDHGTQYF
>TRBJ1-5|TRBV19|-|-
TGTGCCAGTAGTATGGCGGATCTGCCCCAGCATTTT
CASSMADLPQHF
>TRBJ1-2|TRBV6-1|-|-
TGTGCCAGCAGTGAACTATATGGCTACACCTTC
CASSELYGYTF
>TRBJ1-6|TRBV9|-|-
TGTGCCAGCAGCGTAGTACCGAGCTCCTATAATTCACCCCTCCACTTT
CASSVVPSSYNSPLHF
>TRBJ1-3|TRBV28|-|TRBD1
TGTGCCAGCAGTCTCCCCGGGACAGCCTCTGGAAACACCATATATTTT
CASSLPGTASGNTIYF
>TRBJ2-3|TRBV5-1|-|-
TGCGCCAGCAGCTTAATGGCCAGCGACGGTACGCAGTATTTT
CASSLMASDGTQYF
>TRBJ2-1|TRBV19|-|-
TGTGCCAGTAGTATAGGTTATTCCAGAGAGCAGTTCTTC
CASSIGYSREQFF
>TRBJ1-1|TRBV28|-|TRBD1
TGTGCCAGCAGTTTATTAGGGACAGCCATCTCCGCTTTCTTT
CASSLLGTAISAFF
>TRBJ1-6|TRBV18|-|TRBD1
TGTGCCAGCTCACCGGTGGCAGGGGGCGATTCACCCCTCCACTTT
CASSPVAGGDSPLHF
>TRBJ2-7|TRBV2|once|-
TGTGCCAGCAGTGGGAGACTAGTCTACGAGCAGTACTTC
CASSGRLVYEQYF
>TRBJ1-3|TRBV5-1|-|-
TGCGCCAGCAGCTTGGTTAGTGATTCTGGAAACACCATATATTTT
CASSLVSDSGNTIYF
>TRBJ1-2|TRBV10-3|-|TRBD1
TGTGCCATCCGTATTACAGGGGCTGGCTATGGCTACACCTTC
CAIRITGAGYGYTF
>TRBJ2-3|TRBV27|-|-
TGTGCCAGCAGTTTCGGGTTTAGCACAGATACGCAGTATTTT
CASSFGFSTDTQYF
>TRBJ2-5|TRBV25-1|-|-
TGTGCCAGCAGTGAATTAGTTTCGTCGGGTGGTGGCTCGGCGACCCAGTACTTC
CASSELVSSGGGSATQYF
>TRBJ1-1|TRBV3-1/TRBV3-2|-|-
TGTGCCAGCAGCCAAGGTCCGGGGGGTGAGGCTGAAGCTTTCTTT
CASSQGPGGEAEAFF
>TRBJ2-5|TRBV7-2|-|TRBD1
TGTGCCTCAAAACAGGGGGCTGGGGAGACCCAGTACTTC
CASKQGAGETQYF
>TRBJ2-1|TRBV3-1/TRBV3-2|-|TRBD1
TGTGCCAGCAGTCGCGTAGGGACAGGCAACAATGAGCAGTTCTTC
CASSRVGTGNNEQFF
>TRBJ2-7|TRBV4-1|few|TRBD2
TGCGCCAGCAGCCAACGACTAGCGGGAGGGACTAACGAGCAGTACTTC
CASSQRLAGGTNEQYF
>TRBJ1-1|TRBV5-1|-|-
TGCGCCAGCAGCTTGGAAGGCGGGAACACTGAAGCTTTCTTT
CASSLEGGNTEAFF
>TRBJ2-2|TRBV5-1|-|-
TGCGCCAGCAGCTTGGTGGGCCCGCAGTCTGGGGAGCTGTTTTTT
CASSLVGPQSGELFF
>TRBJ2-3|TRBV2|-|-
TGTGCCAGCAGTGGGACTTTGAACACAGATACGCAGTATTTT
CASSGTLNTDTQYF
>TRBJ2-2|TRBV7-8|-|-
TGTGCCAGCAGCTTCGCGTTGGGGGAGCTGTTTTTT
CASSFALGELFF
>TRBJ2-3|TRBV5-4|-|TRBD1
TGTGCCAGCTCGGGACAGAGCACAGATACGCAGTATTTT
CASSGQSTDTQYF
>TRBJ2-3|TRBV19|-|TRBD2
TGTGCCAGTAGTAAGAGAATAGCGGGCGACTTCACAGATACGCAGTATTTT
CASSKRIAGDFTDTQYF
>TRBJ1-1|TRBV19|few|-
TGTGCCAGTAGTATTTCACAGGGCACTGAAGCTTTCTTT
CASSISQGTEAFF
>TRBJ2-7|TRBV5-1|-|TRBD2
TGCGCCAGCAGTCGGGGAGGGACTTCCTACTACGAGCAGTACTTC
CASSRGGTSYYEQYF
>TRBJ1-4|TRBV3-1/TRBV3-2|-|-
TGTGCCAGCAGCCAAGAACTAGGTGAAAAACTGTTTTTT
CASSQELGEKLFF
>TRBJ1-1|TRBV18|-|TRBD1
TGTGCCAGCTCAGCATTCAAAGGGACAGTAAACACTGAAGCTTTCTTT
CASSAFKGTVNTEAFF
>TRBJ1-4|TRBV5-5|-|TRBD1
TGTGCCAGCAGCTGGATACAGGGGGCAACTAATGAAAAACTGTTTTTT
CASSWIQGATNEKLFF
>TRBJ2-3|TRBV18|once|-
TGTGCCAGCTCACCACAGCAGGAGGGGTCAGATACGCAGTATTTT
CASSPQQEGSDTQYF